This TCR beta chain was recorded in a study of shared clonotypes between healthy human individuals. The repertoire was sequenced with immunoSEQ multiplex PCR; TCRdb's copy has only in-frame clones and lacks some. Of over 2 million clones in the sample, 85% to 95% were seen once. This clone was counted between two and nine times. Its cognate antigen is unknown. Study-wide points: Only blood was sampled; tissue repertoires likely differ.

CDR1 MNHEY and CDR2 SVGAGI come from the germline V gene. The CDR3 is 13 amino acids. Trimming left V 2 bases short and J 8 bases short, with 12 bases between. The sequenced sample consisted of naive CD4+ T cells sorted from blood. Subset of the sample: CD45RA+ positively selected. The V call is TRBV6-5, the J call TRBJ1-2, with a weak D call TRBD1 (5 bases). This TCR derives from a man younger than 35 in good health. CDR3 in amino acids: CASSYAGASGYTF. CDR3 bases: TGTGCCAGCAGTTACGCTGGGGCAAGCGGCTACACCTTC.